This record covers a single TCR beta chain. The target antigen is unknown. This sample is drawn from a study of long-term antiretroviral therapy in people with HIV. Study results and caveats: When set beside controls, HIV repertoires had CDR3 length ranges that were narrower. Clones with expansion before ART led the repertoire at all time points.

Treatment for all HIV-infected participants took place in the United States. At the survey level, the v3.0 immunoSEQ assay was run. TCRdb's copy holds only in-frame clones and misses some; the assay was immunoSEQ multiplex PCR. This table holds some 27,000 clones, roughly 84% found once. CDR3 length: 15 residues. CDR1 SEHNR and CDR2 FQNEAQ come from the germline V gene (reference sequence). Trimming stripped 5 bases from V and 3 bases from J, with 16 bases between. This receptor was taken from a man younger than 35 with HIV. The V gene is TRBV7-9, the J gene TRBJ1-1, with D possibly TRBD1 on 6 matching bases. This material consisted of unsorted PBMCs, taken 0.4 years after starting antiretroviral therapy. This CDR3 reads CASSPTSPGDTEAFF. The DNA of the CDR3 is TGTGCCAGCAGCCCAACCTCCCCAGGGGACACTGAAGCTTTCTTT.